A selection of T cell receptor beta chains follows, all from one sample in a study of cytomegalovirus exposure and HLA in healthy donors. Sequencing was performed with immunoSEQ multiplex PCR; in TCRdb, only in-frame clones are kept and a portion is missing. Found here are about 33,000 clones, about 53% of them singletons; the top ten hold 6.2%. Material for sequencing was PBMCs. These receptors all stem from a woman aged 40-49 years in good health and CMV-seropositive. The CDR3 runs from the conserved cysteine through the conserved F or W. Each record gives: CDR3 length, V gene, clone size, D gene, J gene, CDR3 DNA, CDR3 protein. D genes are given only for firm matches. Some rows have no size entry. The others give once, few or many, or a class for an expanded clone.

cdr3_length: 14
v_call: TRBV19
clone_size: .
d_call: TRBD1
j_call: TRBJ1-1
cdr3_nt: TGTGCCAGTAGACAGGGACAGTTGAACACTGAAGCTTTCTTT
cdr3_aa: CASRQGQLNTEAFF

cdr3_length: 17
v_call: TRBV14
clone_size: few
d_call: TRBD2
j_call: TRBJ2-3
cdr3_nt: TGTGCCAGCAGCCAAGAATGGGGACTAGATAAGCCGAATACGCAGTATTTT
cdr3_aa: CASSQEWGLDKPNTQYF

cdr3_length: 15
v_call: TRBV6-4
clone_size: few
d_call: .
j_call: TRBJ2-2
cdr3_nt: TGTGCCAGCAGTGACTCGACTGCGAACACCGGGGAGCTGTTTTTT
cdr3_aa: CASSDSTANTGELFF

cdr3_length: 17
v_call: TRBV12-5
clone_size: .
d_call: .
j_call: TRBJ1-5
cdr3_nt: TGTGCTAGTGGTTTGGTTACCTCGTTGGCCGGCAATCAGCCCCAGCATTTT
cdr3_aa: CASGLVTSLAGNQPQHF

cdr3_length: 14
v_call: TRBV18
clone_size: .
d_call: TRBD1
j_call: TRBJ1-4
cdr3_nt: TGTGCCAGCTCACCAGGGACAGGGAATGAAAAACTGTTTTTT
cdr3_aa: CASSPGTGNEKLFF

cdr3_length: 17
v_call: TRBV7-2
clone_size: .
d_call: .
j_call: TRBJ1-2
cdr3_nt: TGTGCCAGCAGCTTTCCCCCAGGATCTCCGACTAACTATGGCTACACCTTC
cdr3_aa: CASSFPPGSPTNYGYTF

cdr3_length: 15
v_call: TRBV7-7
clone_size: .
d_call: .
j_call: TRBJ2-5
cdr3_nt: TGTGCTAGCAGCTTAGGTTTGGACAGCCAAGAGACCCAGTACTTC
cdr3_aa: CASSLGLDSQETQYF

cdr3_length: 15
v_call: TRBV7-2
clone_size: few
d_call: .
j_call: TRBJ1-4
cdr3_nt: TGTGCCAGCAGCTTGCTGGGACTCTCTAATGAAAAACTGTTTTTT
cdr3_aa: CASSLLGLSNEKLFF

cdr3_length: 16
v_call: TRBV5-4
clone_size: .
d_call: .
j_call: TRBJ2-1
cdr3_nt: TGTGCCAGCAGCCCAGGACTGTCAAGCTCCTACAATGAGCAGTTCTTC
cdr3_aa: CASSPGLSSSYNEQFF

cdr3_length: 12
v_call: TRBV27
clone_size: many
d_call: TRBD1
j_call: TRBJ2-3
cdr3_nt: TGTGCCAGCAGTTCTTCCGGACAGGGCACGTATTTT
cdr3_aa: CASSSSGQGTYF

cdr3_length: 14
v_call: TRBV21-1
clone_size: medium-sized
d_call: .
j_call: TRBJ1-2
cdr3_nt: TGTGCCAGCAGCGCGACGGAGTCTAACTATGGCTACACCTTC
cdr3_aa: CASSATESNYGYTF

cdr3_length: 13
v_call: TRBV7-8
clone_size: .
d_call: .
j_call: TRBJ2-3
cdr3_nt: TGTGCCAGCAGCTTAGGAGGGTCAGATACGCAGTATTTT
cdr3_aa: CASSLGGSDTQYF

cdr3_length: 15
v_call: TRBV6-1
clone_size: few
d_call: TRBD1
j_call: TRBJ1-4
cdr3_nt: TGTGCCAGCAGTGACCAAGGGGGCAGTGGGGAAAAACTGTTTTTT
cdr3_aa: CASSDQGGSGEKLFF

cdr3_length: 15
v_call: TRBV7-2
clone_size: .
d_call: TRBD1
j_call: TRBJ1-5
cdr3_nt: TGTGCCAGCAGCGAGGGACAGGGGAGCAATCAGCCCCAGCATTTT
cdr3_aa: CASSEGQGSNQPQHF

cdr3_length: 21
v_call: TRBV10-2
clone_size: few
d_call: .
j_call: TRBJ2-3
cdr3_nt: TGCGCCAGCACCGAAAAACATTCCTTTTCCTTAGCGGATCCTAGCACAGATACGCAGTATTTT
cdr3_aa: CASTEKHSFSLADPSTDTQYF

cdr3_length: 16
v_call: TRBV5-1
clone_size: .
d_call: TRBD1
j_call: TRBJ2-1
cdr3_nt: TGCGCCAGCAGCTCCGGGACAGGGGGCCAGAAGCATGAGCAGTTCTTC
cdr3_aa: CASSSGTGGQKHEQFF

cdr3_length: 15
v_call: TRBV6-1
clone_size: .
d_call: TRBD2
j_call: TRBJ2-7
cdr3_nt: TGTGCCAGCAGGGGAAGGACTAGCGGGGTGTACGAGCAGTACTTC
cdr3_aa: CASRGRTSGVYEQYF

cdr3_length: 13
v_call: TRBV25-1
clone_size: few
d_call: .
j_call: TRBJ2-3
cdr3_nt: TGTGCCAGCAGTGGCCACCGGGAGACAACCAATTATTTT
cdr3_aa: CASSGHRETTNYF

cdr3_length: 15
v_call: TRBV5-1
clone_size: few
d_call: TRBD1
j_call: TRBJ1-3
cdr3_nt: TGCGCCAGCAGCCCGACAGGGCAAGCAGGAAACACCATATATTTT
cdr3_aa: CASSPTGQAGNTIYF

cdr3_length: 18
v_call: TRBV28
clone_size: .
d_call: TRBD1
j_call: TRBJ2-6
cdr3_nt: TGTGCCAGCAGTTTATTCGACAGGGGGGGCTCTGGGGCCAACGTCCTGACTTTC
cdr3_aa: CASSLFDRGGSGANVLTF

cdr3_length: 14
v_call: TRBV29-1
clone_size: .
d_call: TRBD1
j_call: TRBJ2-5
cdr3_nt: TGCAGCGTCGGGACAGGGATGTCGGGGGGGACCCAGTACTTC
cdr3_aa: CSVGTGMSGGTQYF

cdr3_length: 14
v_call: TRBV9
clone_size: few
d_call: TRBD1
j_call: TRBJ2-7
cdr3_nt: TGTGCCAGCAGCGCACAGGGGGTTCCCTACGAGCAGTACTTC
cdr3_aa: CASSAQGVPYEQYF

cdr3_length: 15
v_call: TRBV28
clone_size: .
d_call: .
j_call: TRBJ2-7
cdr3_nt: TGTGCCAGCAGAAAGGACCTAGCTAATTCCTACGAGCAGTACTTC
cdr3_aa: CASRKDLANSYEQYF

cdr3_length: 13
v_call: TRBV19
clone_size: .
d_call: .
j_call: TRBJ1-1
cdr3_nt: TGTGCCAGTAGTATGCACCACAGAGGGGAAGCTTTCTTT
cdr3_aa: CASSMHHRGEAFF

cdr3_length: 13
v_call: TRBV6-8
clone_size: few
d_call: TRBD1
j_call: TRBJ1-2
cdr3_nt: TGTGCCAGGGCAAGGGGGCCCCCCTATGGCTACACCTTC
cdr3_aa: CARARGPPYGYTF

cdr3_length: 15
v_call: TRBV7-3
clone_size: .
d_call: .
j_call: TRBJ1-2
cdr3_nt: TGTGCCAGCAGCTTAGCCAACAGGGCTGATCATGGCTACACCTTC
cdr3_aa: CASSLANRADHGYTF

cdr3_length: 15
v_call: TRBV6-5
clone_size: few
d_call: .
j_call: TRBJ2-5
cdr3_nt: TGTGCCAGCAGCCCGATGAGGGCACTCCAAGAGACCCAGTACTTC
cdr3_aa: CASSPMRALQETQYF

cdr3_length: 15
v_call: TRBV28
clone_size: .
d_call: TRBD1
j_call: TRBJ2-2
cdr3_nt: TGTGCCAGCAGATTGGGACAGAGAGACACCGGGGAGCTGTTTTTT
cdr3_aa: CASRLGQRDTGELFF

cdr3_length: 16
v_call: TRBV10-3
clone_size: .
d_call: TRBD1
j_call: TRBJ1-1
cdr3_nt: TGTGCCATCAGTGACCGGACAGGGGGCATTGGCACTGAAGCTTTCTTT
cdr3_aa: CAISDRTGGIGTEAFF

cdr3_length: 12
v_call: TRBV5-6
clone_size: .
d_call: TRBD2
j_call: TRBJ2-1
cdr3_nt: TGTGCCAGCAGCTGGACTAGTCTTGAGCAGTTCTTC
cdr3_aa: CASSWTSLEQFF

cdr3_length: 15
v_call: TRBV14
clone_size: .
d_call: .
j_call: TRBJ1-6
cdr3_nt: TGTGCCAGCAGCCGACGGGATTCAGTGGCCTCACCCCTCCACTTT
cdr3_aa: CASSRRDSVASPLHF

cdr3_length: 14
v_call: TRBV6-6
clone_size: .
d_call: TRBD1
j_call: TRBJ2-7
cdr3_nt: TGTGCCAGCACCCCAGGACAGGGCCCCTACGAGCAGTACTTC
cdr3_aa: CASTPGQGPYEQYF

cdr3_length: 13
v_call: TRBV5-1
clone_size: .
d_call: .
j_call: TRBJ2-5
cdr3_nt: TGCGCCAGCAGCTTGGGGGGAGGCGAGACCCAGTACTTC
cdr3_aa: CASSLGGGETQYF

cdr3_length: 15
v_call: TRBV9
clone_size: .
d_call: TRBD1
j_call: TRBJ1-2
cdr3_nt: TGTGCCAGCAGCGTAGAGGGGGCCCCCGTTCGTGGCTACACCTTC
cdr3_aa: CASSVEGAPVRGYTF

cdr3_length: 19
v_call: TRBV27
clone_size: few
d_call: TRBD2
j_call: TRBJ2-7
cdr3_nt: TGTGCCAGCAGTTTATTAGTTCCGGGACTAGCGGGGGCAACCTACGAGCAGTACTTC
cdr3_aa: CASSLLVPGLAGATYEQYF

cdr3_length: 15
v_call: TRBV18
clone_size: .
d_call: .
j_call: TRBJ2-7
cdr3_nt: TGTGCCAGCTCACCCGGGACAACTGTAACCTACGAGCAGTACTTC
cdr3_aa: CASSPGTTVTYEQYF

cdr3_length: 15
v_call: TRBV9
clone_size: once
d_call: TRBD1
j_call: TRBJ1-2
cdr3_nt: TGTGCCAGCAACCCGGGACAGGGGGACAACTATGGCTACACCTTC
cdr3_aa: CASNPGQGDNYGYTF

cdr3_length: 18
v_call: TRBV7-9
clone_size: .
d_call: TRBD2
j_call: TRBJ2-3
cdr3_nt: TGTGCCAGCAGCTTCCCCGCCGCGACTAGCGGTTCCACAGATACGCAGTATTTT
cdr3_aa: CASSFPAATSGSTDTQYF

cdr3_length: 16
v_call: TRBV5-1
clone_size: .
d_call: .
j_call: TRBJ1-1
cdr3_nt: TGCGCCAGCAGCTTGAGCAGCGGCTCCGGGACTAATGAAGCTTTCTTT
cdr3_aa: CASSLSSGSGTNEAFF

cdr3_length: 14
v_call: TRBV5-5
clone_size: once
d_call: .
j_call: TRBJ2-7
cdr3_nt: TGTGCCAGCAGCTACTCAACAGGTACCTACGAGCAGTACTTC
cdr3_aa: CASSYSTGTYEQYF

cdr3_length: 13
v_call: TRBV7-2
clone_size: .
d_call: .
j_call: TRBJ1-1
cdr3_nt: TGTGCCAGCAGCTTGAGGAGGGCAGGCGAAGCTTTCTTT
cdr3_aa: CASSLRRAGEAFF

cdr3_length: 13
v_call: TRBV9
clone_size: few
d_call: .
j_call: TRBJ2-5
cdr3_nt: TGTGCCAGCAGCGTAGGGGGCAGAGAGACCCAGTACTTC
cdr3_aa: CASSVGGRETQYF

cdr3_length: 15
v_call: TRBV5-4
clone_size: .
d_call: TRBD2
j_call: TRBJ2-5
cdr3_nt: TGTGCCAGCAGCTCGGACGGGGGGGGCGGAGAGACCCAGTACTTC
cdr3_aa: CASSSDGGGGETQYF

cdr3_length: 15
v_call: TRBV27
clone_size: few
d_call: TRBD1
j_call: TRBJ2-5
cdr3_nt: TGTGCCAGCAGTTCATCGACAGGGACCAGCGAGACCCAGTACTTC
cdr3_aa: CASSSSTGTSETQYF

cdr3_length: 15
v_call: TRBV5-4
clone_size: few
d_call: TRBD1
j_call: TRBJ1-1
cdr3_nt: TGTGCCAGCAGCGGTGGGGACAGGTTGAACACTGAAGCTTTCTTT
cdr3_aa: CASSGGDRLNTEAFF

cdr3_length: 13
v_call: TRBV6-5
clone_size: .
d_call: .
j_call: TRBJ2-1
cdr3_nt: TGTGCCAGCAGTTACCTCGATACTAATGAGCAGTTCTTC
cdr3_aa: CASSYLDTNEQFF

cdr3_length: 16
v_call: TRBV28
clone_size: .
d_call: .
j_call: TRBJ1-4
cdr3_nt: TGTGCCAGCAGTCCATCCCCTTGGGGGGTTGGGGAAAAACTGTTTTTT
cdr3_aa: CASSPSPWGVGEKLFF

cdr3_length: 15
v_call: TRBV12-2
clone_size: .
d_call: .
j_call: TRBJ1-2
cdr3_nt: TGTGCAAGTCGCTCCTCGGCAGGGGTCAACTATGGCTACACCTTC
cdr3_aa: CASRSSAGVNYGYTF